Below, 10 T cell receptor beta chains from the same sample are listed, as sequenced in a study of regulatory T cells in long-lasting Graves disease. Relying on iRepertoire HTBI primers and Arm-PCR of CDR3 regions, the team built TCR beta libraries. TCRdb re-called the multiplex PCR reads through MiXCR, storing one row per CDR3 protein. There are about 430,000 distinct CDR3 sequences in the sample; 20% to 25% occur only once, and around 15% lies in the top ten. Time point denoted: persistent/refractory GD, antithyroid drugs over 5 years with positive TRAb. PBMC-derived RNA was used for the TCR library. The sequencing here drew on peripheral blood mononuclear cells (PBMCs), taken when the disease was refractory, from a patient treated with antithyroid drugs. The receptor source for this set is a female donor with Graves disease.

This sequence joins TRBV15 and TRBJ2-7; tentative D call: TRBD1 (5 bases). CDR1 LNHNV and CDR2 YYDKDF come from the germline V gene (reference sequence). The CDR3 runs to 19 residues. Trimming removed 0 bases at V and 4 bases at J, with 25 bases between. CDR3 in amino acids: CATSRDFPSDTSRLYEQYF. CDR3 bases: TGTGCCACCAGCAGAGATTTCCCCTCGGACACCTCACGCCTTTACGAGCAGTACTTC.

The V gene is TRBV2, the J gene TRBJ2-7, with D tentatively TRBD1 (5 bases). Trimming removed 2 bases at V and 10 bases at J, with 6 bases between. Germline CDR1 SNHLY, CDR2 FYNNEI. The CDR3 contains 10 residues. CDR3 region: CASSEQGQYF. In DNA, the CDR3 is TGTGCCAGCAGTGAACAGGGACAGTACTTC.

V gene TRBV14 combines with J gene TRBJ2-2; 7 bases align to TRBD1. CDR1 SGHDN and CDR2 FVKESK come from the germline V gene. The CDR3 is made up of 17 amino acids. J was trimmed by 5 bases and V by 0 bases; bases with no gene match: 9. CDR3 sequence: CASSQDLRGRRTGELFF. CDR3 sequence (DNA): TGTGCCAGCAGCCAAGATTTAAGGGGGCGCAGAACCGGGGAGCTGTTTTTT.

Many counts were recorded for this clonotype. This chain connects TRBV2 to TRBJ1-5; D possibly corresponds to TRBD1 (5 bases). The germline CDR1 and CDR2 sequences are SNHLY and FYNNEI. The CDR3 has 14 residues. Trimming removed 4 bases at V and 2 bases at J, with 9 bases between. DNA of the CDR3: TGTGCCAGCAGTGTGGTAGGGGGCAATCAGCCCCAGCATTTT. This sequence encodes CASSVVGGNQPQHF.

V gene TRBV29-1 combines with J gene TRBJ2-1; 7 bases are shared with TRBD1. Germline V gene data show CDR1 as SQVTM and CDR2 as ANQGSEA. The J segment lost 5 bases and the V segment lost 6 bases, leaving 7 bases of the junction unmatched. The CDR3 is 13 amino acids. In DNA, the CDR3 is TGCAGCGTCGCGACAGGGAGACACAATGAGCAGTTCTTC. Residues: CSVATGRHNEQFF.

The chain has TRBV7-9 and TRBJ2-4; no clear D. V was trimmed by 1 base and J by 2 bases, leaving 9 bases between them. The germline V gene has CDR1 SEHNR and CDR2 FQNEAQ (reference sequence). CDR3 length equals 15 residues. The CDR3 DNA sequence: TGTGCCAGCAGCTTAGGAGACAAAACCAAAAACATTCAGTACTTC. Its translation: CASSLGDKTKNIQYF.

This clonotype was observed a few times. V is TRBV6-2 or TRBV6-3 and J is TRBJ2-2; D not resolved. The germline V gene has CDR1 MNHEY and CDR2 SVGEGT. V lost 0 bases and J lost 2, with 16 bases in between. The CDR3 covers 18 residues. The CDR3 protein is CASSYSLFPFTNTGELFF. The CDR3, as DNA: TGTGCCAGCAGTTACTCGTTGTTTCCCTTTACTAACACCGGGGAGCTGTTTTTT.

This clonotype was found a few times. The chain combines TRBV5-5 with TRBJ2-3; maybe TRBD2 (6 bases). This CDR3 contains 13 residues. Germline assignment: CDR1 SGHKS and CDR2 YYEKEE (reference sequence). V lost 3 bases, J lost 3 bases, and 8 bases lay in between. The CDR3 spells CASSSGTTDTQYF. The CDR3 nucleotides are TGTGCCAGCAGCTCCGGGACTACAGATACGCAGTATTTT.

The chain has TRBV20-1 and TRBJ1-1, with D uncertain. This CDR3 contains 14 residues. Trimming cost V 4 bases and J 4 bases, with 16 bases left between them. CDR1 DFQATT and CDR2 SNEGSKA come from the germline V gene (reference sequence). CDR3 loop: CSAITRPGGTEAFF. CDR3 nucleotides: TGCAGTGCTATCACCCGTCCCGGAGGCACTGAAGCTTTCTTT.

This clonotype was recorded at least ten times. This CDR3 is CASSPRGALQSYEQYF. Written as DNA, the CDR3 is TGTGCCAGCAGTCCCAGGGGCGCCCTTCAAAGCTACGAGCAGTACTTC. This chain uses TRBV27 with TRBJ2-7; possibly TRBD1 for D (6 bases). Trimming cost V 5 bases and J 3 bases, with 20 bases left between them. There are 16 residues in the CDR3. Germline V gene sequence: CDR1 MNHEY, CDR2 SMNVEV (reference sequence).